These T cell receptor beta chains were read from a single sample in a study of beta chain features in type 1 diabetes. Clones were sequenced by immunoSEQ multiplex PCR, and TCRdb holds only the in-frame ones, with some missing. The sample includes roughly 280,000 clones, 20% to 25% of them seen just once. Sequenced sample: naive CD4+ T cells from blood. Every receptor here comes from a woman in her thirties with type 1 diabetes. CDR3s include the opening cysteine and the closing phenylalanine or tryptophan. A D gene is named only where the DNA matches it firmly. A clone size is listed for some rows: how often the clone was seen (once, few, many), or a class if it is expanded.

d_gene: TRBD1; abundance: -; j_gene: TRBJ1-1; v_gene: TRBV7-2; CDR3aa: CASSLVPGGNTEAFF; CDR3nt: TGTGCCAGCAGCTTAGTTCCAGGGGGGAACACTGAAGCTTTCTTT
d_gene: -; abundance: -; j_gene: TRBJ2-2; v_gene: TRBV9; CDR3aa: CASSVGGYRRAGELFF; CDR3nt: TGTGCCAGCAGCGTAGGAGGGTATAGAAGGGCCGGGGAGCTGTTTTTT
d_gene: TRBD2; abundance: -; j_gene: TRBJ2-2; v_gene: TRBV4-1; CDR3aa: CASSQILRGESVTGELFF; CDR3nt: TGCGCCAGCAGCCAAATCCTCCGGGGGGAATCGGTCACCGGGGAGCTGTTTTTT
d_gene: TRBD2; abundance: -; j_gene: TRBJ2-5; v_gene: TRBV5-6; CDR3aa: CASSLSGSWETQYF; CDR3nt: TGTGCCAGCAGTCTTAGCGGGAGCTGGGAGACCCAGTACTTC
d_gene: -; abundance: few; j_gene: TRBJ1-3; v_gene: TRBV4-1; CDR3aa: CASSQEGQTGNTIYF; CDR3nt: TGCGCCAGCAGCCAAGAGGGACAAACTGGAAACACCATATATTTT
d_gene: TRBD1; abundance: few; j_gene: TRBJ1-5; v_gene: TRBV19; CDR3aa: CASSMTGDGQPQHF; CDR3nt: TGTGCCAGTAGTATGACAGGGGACGGTCAGCCCCAGCATTTT
d_gene: -; abundance: -; j_gene: TRBJ2-1; v_gene: TRBV9; CDR3aa: CASSPSGQGGNEQFF; CDR3nt: TGTGCCAGCAGCCCCTCCGGGCAGGGAGGCAATGAGCAGTTCTTC
d_gene: -; abundance: -; j_gene: TRBJ2-1; v_gene: TRBV6-5; CDR3aa: CASIEDSEQFF; CDR3nt: TGTGCCAGCATCGAGGATTCTGAGCAGTTCTTC
d_gene: -; abundance: -; j_gene: TRBJ1-2; v_gene: TRBV7-9; CDR3aa: CASSLYGQDTYGYTF; CDR3nt: TGTGCCAGCAGCCTATATGGCCAGGACACCTATGGCTACACCTTC
d_gene: -; abundance: -; j_gene: TRBJ2-5; v_gene: TRBV29-1; CDR3aa: CSVGEQETQYF; CDR3nt: TGCAGCGTTGGGGAGCAAGAGACCCAGTACTTC
d_gene: -; abundance: few; j_gene: TRBJ2-6; v_gene: TRBV6-5; CDR3aa: CASSYQTASGANVLTF; CDR3nt: TGTGCCAGCAGTTACCAGACAGCCTCTGGGGCCAACGTCCTGACTTTC
d_gene: TRBD2; abundance: -; j_gene: TRBJ2-3; v_gene: TRBV7-9; CDR3aa: CASIREADTQYF; CDR3nt: TGTGCCAGCATCCGGGAGGCTGATACGCAGTATTTT
d_gene: -; abundance: -; j_gene: TRBJ2-3; v_gene: TRBV10-3; CDR3aa: CAISESSDTDTQYF; CDR3nt: TGTGCCATCAGTGAGTCTAGTGACACAGATACGCAGTATTTT
d_gene: TRBD2; abundance: -; j_gene: TRBJ2-1; v_gene: TRBV28; CDR3aa: CASSLPLAGGYNEQFF; CDR3nt: TGTGCCAGCAGTTTGCCCCTAGCGGGAGGATACAATGAGCAGTTCTTC
d_gene: TRBD2; abundance: -; j_gene: TRBJ2-3; v_gene: TRBV30; CDR3aa: CAWRNPLGRESDTQYF; CDR3nt: TGTGCCTGGAGGAACCCCCTGGGGCGGGAGTCAGATACGCAGTATTTT
d_gene: -; abundance: -; j_gene: TRBJ1-5; v_gene: TRBV29-1; CDR3aa: CSVRGAVDQPQHF; CDR3nt: TGCAGCGTTCGGGGGGCGGTGGATCAGCCCCAGCATTTT
d_gene: TRBD1; abundance: -; j_gene: TRBJ1-4; v_gene: TRBV7-9; CDR3aa: CASSLTTGDEKLFF; CDR3nt: TGTGCCAGCAGCCTTACTACAGGGGATGAAAAACTGTTTTTT
d_gene: TRBD1; abundance: -; j_gene: TRBJ1-2; v_gene: TRBV11-2; CDR3aa: CASSDILRGRGYGYTF; CDR3nt: TGTGCCAGCAGCGACATTCTCAGGGGGCGTGGGTATGGCTACACCTTC
d_gene: -; abundance: few; j_gene: TRBJ1-3; v_gene: TRBV5-4; CDR3aa: CASRQYSSGNTIYF; CDR3nt: TGTGCCAGCAGGCAATACAGCTCTGGAAACACCATATATTTT
d_gene: TRBD2; abundance: -; j_gene: TRBJ2-3; v_gene: TRBV11-2; CDR3aa: CASSGTSGRTDTQYF; CDR3nt: TGTGCCAGCAGCGGGACTAGCGGGAGGACAGATACGCAGTATTTT
d_gene: TRBD1; abundance: few; j_gene: TRBJ2-6; v_gene: TRBV2; CDR3aa: CASRRTGAGANVLTF; CDR3nt: TGTGCCAGCAGGCGGACAGGGGCTGGGGCCAACGTCCTGACTTTC
d_gene: -; abundance: -; j_gene: TRBJ2-7; v_gene: TRBV6-4; CDR3aa: CASSEMTGTSSYEQYF; CDR3nt: TGTGCCAGCAGTGAAATGACAGGGACTAGCTCCTACGAGCAGTACTTC
d_gene: TRBD1; abundance: few; j_gene: TRBJ2-7; v_gene: TRBV19; CDR3aa: CASSPDRGALYEQYF; CDR3nt: TGTGCCAGTAGCCCCGACAGGGGGGCACTCTACGAGCAGTACTTC
d_gene: -; abundance: -; j_gene: TRBJ1-2; v_gene: TRBV19; CDR3aa: CASSIATGTLDGYTF; CDR3nt: TGTGCCAGTAGTATAGCTACCGGGACTTTGGATGGCTACACCTTC
d_gene: -; abundance: -; j_gene: TRBJ2-2; v_gene: TRBV30; CDR3aa: CAWSPGGPGELFF; CDR3nt: TGTGCCTGGAGCCCAGGAGGTCCCGGGGAGCTGTTTTTT
d_gene: -; abundance: -; j_gene: TRBJ1-5; v_gene: TRBV7-8; CDR3aa: CASSLEQGTNQPQHF; CDR3nt: TGTGCCAGCAGCTTAGAACAGGGTACCAATCAGCCCCAGCATTTT
d_gene: -; abundance: -; j_gene: TRBJ2-7; v_gene: TRBV30; CDR3aa: CAWSVASWSFF; CDR3nt: TGTGCCTGGAGTGTAGCTTCATGGAGTTTTTTC
d_gene: -; abundance: few; j_gene: TRBJ2-1; v_gene: TRBV19; CDR3aa: CASSIERGHRVF; CDR3nt: TGTGCCAGTAGTATAGAACGGGGACACAGGGTCTTC
d_gene: -; abundance: few; j_gene: TRBJ1-4; v_gene: TRBV15; CDR3aa: CATSRVGGLDEKLFF; CDR3nt: TGTGCCACCAGCAGAGTCGGGGGTTTGGATGAAAAACTGTTTTTT
d_gene: TRBD1; abundance: -; j_gene: TRBJ1-1; v_gene: TRBV30; CDR3aa: CAWSGQGGTEAFF; CDR3nt: TGTGCCTGGAGTGGACAGGGGGGAACTGAAGCTTTCTTT
d_gene: -; abundance: few; j_gene: TRBJ2-5; v_gene: TRBV29-1; CDR3aa: CSTAVGAVQETQYF; CDR3nt: TGCAGCACCGCAGTAGGGGCAGTCCAAGAGACCCAGTACTTC
d_gene: TRBD2; abundance: few; j_gene: TRBJ2-7; v_gene: TRBV4-1; CDR3aa: CASSQVTTSGAEQYF; CDR3nt: TGCGCCAGCAGCCAAGTCACCACTAGCGGGGCCGAGCAGTACTTC
d_gene: TRBD2; abundance: few; j_gene: TRBJ2-3; v_gene: TRBV30; CDR3aa: CAWSEPGLAGVNTQYF; CDR3nt: TGTGCCTGGAGTGAACCGGGACTAGCGGGAGTGAATACGCAGTATTTT
d_gene: -; abundance: few; j_gene: TRBJ2-5; v_gene: TRBV15; CDR3aa: CATSRRETQYF; CDR3nt: TGTGCCACCAGCCGTCGAGAGACCCAGTACTTC
d_gene: -; abundance: once; j_gene: TRBJ1-5; v_gene: TRBV2; CDR3aa: CASTLGGGSQPQHF; CDR3nt: TGTGCCAGCACCCTGGGTGGGGGGAGTCAGCCCCAGCATTTT
d_gene: -; abundance: -; j_gene: TRBJ2-7; v_gene: TRBV30; CDR3aa: CAWSGAYEQYF; CDR3nt: TGTGCCTGGTCAGGGGCCTACGAGCAGTACTTC
d_gene: -; abundance: -; j_gene: TRBJ2-1; v_gene: TRBV29-1; CDR3aa: CSVNPGDRFINEQFF; CDR3nt: TGCAGCGTAAACCCGGGGGACAGATTTATCAATGAGCAGTTCTTC
d_gene: -; abundance: few; j_gene: TRBJ1-1; v_gene: TRBV19; CDR3aa: CASSIDRLNTEAFF; CDR3nt: TGTGCCAGTAGTATTGACAGGCTGAACACTGAAGCTTTCTTT
d_gene: TRBD1; abundance: few; j_gene: TRBJ2-7; v_gene: TRBV5-1; CDR3aa: CASSLAGTGDEQYF; CDR3nt: TGCGCCAGCAGCTTGGCCGGGACAGGGGACGAGCAGTACTTC
d_gene: -; abundance: -; j_gene: TRBJ2-1; v_gene: TRBV7-2; CDR3aa: CASSPDSSSYNEQFF; CDR3nt: TGTGCCAGCAGCCCGGACAGTAGCTCCTACAATGAGCAGTTCTTC
d_gene: -; abundance: few; j_gene: TRBJ2-7; v_gene: TRBV4-2; CDR3aa: CASSQDEGSGLQYF; CDR3nt: TGTGCCAGCAGCCAAGACGAAGGTTCAGGGTTGCAGTACTTC
d_gene: -; abundance: few; j_gene: TRBJ1-1; v_gene: TRBV7-9; CDR3aa: CASSLVEGTEAFF; CDR3nt: TGTGCCAGCAGCTTAGTGGAGGGGACTGAAGCTTTCTTT
d_gene: TRBD1; abundance: -; j_gene: TRBJ1-4; v_gene: TRBV29-1; CDR3aa: CSVDVGTGAGKLFF; CDR3nt: TGCAGCGTTGATGTTGGGACAGGGGCTGGGAAACTGTTTTTT
d_gene: TRBD1; abundance: few; j_gene: TRBJ2-7; v_gene: TRBV2; CDR3aa: CASSDDRAREQYF; CDR3nt: TGTGCCAGCAGTGATGACAGGGCCCGGGAGCAGTACTTC
d_gene: TRBD2; abundance: -; j_gene: TRBJ2-2; v_gene: TRBV28; CDR3aa: CASSSGGVTGELFF; CDR3nt: TGTGCCAGCAGTTCGGGGGGTGTCACCGGGGAGCTGTTTTTT
d_gene: TRBD2; abundance: -; j_gene: TRBJ2-5; v_gene: TRBV29-1; CDR3aa: CSVPPGPGSGIGETQYF; CDR3nt: TGCAGCGTCCCCCCGGGCCCCGGTAGCGGGATAGGGGAGACCCAGTACTTC
d_gene: -; abundance: few; j_gene: TRBJ1-5; v_gene: TRBV19; CDR3aa: CASSGGVWQPQHF; CDR3nt: TGTGCCAGTAGTGGGGGGGTATGGCAGCCCCAGCATTTT
d_gene: TRBD1; abundance: few; j_gene: TRBJ1-3; v_gene: TRBV4-1; CDR3aa: CASSQGRSRGLGNTIYF; CDR3nt: TGCGCCAGCAGCCAAGGCCGGTCCAGGGGGCTTGGAAACACCATATATTTT
d_gene: -; abundance: -; j_gene: TRBJ1-5; v_gene: TRBV13; CDR3aa: CASSHLPVNQPQHF; CDR3nt: TGTGCCAGCAGCCATCTACCTGTCAATCAGCCCCAGCATTTT
d_gene: TRBD1; abundance: few; j_gene: TRBJ1-5; v_gene: TRBV9; CDR3aa: CASSVAGQSNQPQHF; CDR3nt: TGTGCCAGCAGCGTAGCGGGACAGAGCAATCAGCCCCAGCATTTT
d_gene: TRBD2; abundance: -; j_gene: TRBJ2-1; v_gene: TRBV14; CDR3aa: CASSYGLADFYNEQFF; CDR3nt: TGTGCCAGCAGTTACGGACTAGCGGACTTCTACAATGAGCAGTTCTTC
d_gene: -; abundance: -; j_gene: TRBJ1-1; v_gene: TRBV28; CDR3aa: CASTRDSQLGAFF; CDR3nt: TGTGCCAGCACCAGGGACTCTCAACTGGGAGCTTTCTTT
d_gene: -; abundance: few; j_gene: TRBJ1-5; v_gene: TRBV19; CDR3aa: CASSTPRGIQHF; CDR3nt: TGTGCCAGTAGTACACCTCGGGGAATCCAGCATTTT
d_gene: TRBD2; abundance: few; j_gene: TRBJ2-4; v_gene: TRBV4-1; CDR3aa: CASSQDMRLAGGPKNIQYF; CDR3nt: TGCGCCAGCAGCCAAGATATGCGGCTAGCGGGAGGACCGAAAAACATTCAGTACTTC
d_gene: -; abundance: -; j_gene: TRBJ2-1; v_gene: TRBV30; CDR3aa: CAWSPFRRGNYNEQFF; CDR3nt: TGTGCCTGGAGCCCTTTCCGCAGGGGTAACTACAATGAGCAGTTCTTC